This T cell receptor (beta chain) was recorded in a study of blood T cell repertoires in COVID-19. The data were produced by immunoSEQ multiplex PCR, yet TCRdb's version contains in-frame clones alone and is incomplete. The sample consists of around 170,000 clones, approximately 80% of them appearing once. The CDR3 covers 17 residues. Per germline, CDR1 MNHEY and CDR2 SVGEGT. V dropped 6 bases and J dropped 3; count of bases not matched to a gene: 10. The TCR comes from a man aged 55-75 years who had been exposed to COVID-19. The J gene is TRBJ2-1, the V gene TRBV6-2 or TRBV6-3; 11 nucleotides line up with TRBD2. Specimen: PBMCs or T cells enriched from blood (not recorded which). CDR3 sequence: CASSFTPGLAVYNEQFF. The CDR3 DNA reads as TGTGCCAGCAGCTTCACTCCGGGACTAGCGGTCTACAATGAGCAGTTCTTC.